Sequencing of this TCR beta chain was carried out in a study of CD8 T cells in ankylosing spondylitis. At least ten counts were recorded for this clonotype. Its antigen is undetermined. CDR1 DFQATT and CDR2 SNEGSKA come from the germline V gene (reference sequence). This CDR3 is 16 amino acids long. V lost 0 bases to trimming and J lost 1 base, with 13 bases between them. Whole-study results and caveats: There was a TCR beta motif, made of several highly homologous variants, that appeared characteristic of ankylosing spondylitis blood. It was reported that disease-linked clones were significantly enriched in matched ankylosing spondylitis synovial fluid. Some of the motif variants had earlier been found in reactive arthritis patients' fluid and blood.

Researchers built TCR beta libraries using quantitative 5'-RACE with molecular barcodes. TCRdb processed the 5' RACE reads anew with MiXCR; each CDR3 protein has one entry. The sample gives roughly 700,000 distinct CDR3 sequences, around 17% of which show up once; 15% to 20% is in the top ten. This receptor was identified in a male donor with ankylosing spondylitis. The chain has TRBV20-1 and TRBJ2-1; the D is unclear. Input material: blood, either unsorted or a sorted T cell fraction (not recorded which). The CDR3 nucleotides read TGCAGTGCTAGAGATCCTAGTCAGGAATCCTACAATGAGCAGTTCTTC. It yields the protein CSARDPSQESYNEQFF.